This TCR beta chain was sequenced during a study of cytomegalovirus exposure and HLA in healthy donors. This CDR3 contains 17 residues. With 1 base clipped from V and 2 bases from J, the junction kept 6 bases outside the gene matches. Germline lookup yields CDR1 SGHTA and CDR2 FQGNSA. A multiplex PCR was run with 60 Vbeta primers and 13 Jbeta primers. Profiling relied on immunoSEQ multiplex PCR, and the TCRdb table lists in-frame clones only, not all of them. The repertoire holds approximately 160,000 clones, 65% to 85% seen once, with about 5% in the top ten. Healthy donors of bone marrow made up the group.

The rearrangement links TRBV7-2 to TRBJ2-2, with 8 bases that match TRBD2. The sequence was obtained from a woman aged 45-59 years in good health and CMV-seropositive. The sequenced sample consisted of PBMCs. CDR3 region: CASSLGRLAGNTGELFF. The CDR3 DNA is TGTGCCAGCAGCTTAGGTCGTCTAGCGGGTAACACCGGGGAGCTGTTTTTT.